This record concerns one T cell receptor (beta chain) sequence. Only one count was recorded for this clone. This clone's antigen is unknown. Base-call qualities are not available, and no considerably larger clone is one nucleotide away. Donors formed part of the validation cohort, which comprised 120 subjects and was distinct from the first cohort of 666 subjects. Relative to germline, V is 4 bases shorter and J is 2 bases shorter, with 10 bases between their ends. Based on the germline V gene, the CDR1 and CDR2 sequences are SGHRS and YFSETQ. The CDR3, cysteine through phenylalanine, is 13 amino acids long. The retained sequence is limited to the CDR3, 39 bases, with the frame set at the first base. These data originate in a study of cytomegalovirus exposure and HLA in healthy donors (dated 2017 in TCRdb). For the study in its entirety: According to a later analysis, one platform produced both the roughly 120 validation repertoires and the 620 or so repertoires of the first cohort. To predict cytomegalovirus infection status, the study brought together high-throughput TCR immunosequencing, statistical association of individual TCRs with disease status, and machine learning. The study aimed to test whether cataloging public T cell receptors could reveal signatures of past pathogen exposure. Besides the first cohort of approximately 710 subjects, a separate validation cohort made up of 120 different subjects was used.

The study at large found these results: Subsequent analysis determined that TCRs grouped into clusters in the first cohort also showed a tendency toward co-occurrence across the 130 or so validation repertoires, and approximately 93% of cluster scores exceeded 0. The authors suggested that the approach could potentially be generalized to other disease states and immunological phenotypes. A later analysis lacked HLA typing for the validation cohort, so it scored co-occurrence in that cohort across all 120 repertoires. Most TCR sequences were observed very rarely across donors, whereas some public TCRs were present in many individuals. The classifier was reported to diagnose cytomegalovirus status with high specificity and sensitivity in both the original cohort and the validation cohort. A total of about 180 TCR beta chains were listed by the study as associated with cytomegalovirus. In vitro tests confirmed that a few of the cytomegalovirus-associated TCR beta chains recognize cytomegalovirus antigens.

The library was generated by the immunoSEQ multiplex PCR assay. The paper's data handling went like this. To diagnose cytomegalovirus status from the catalog of TCR beta chain sequences, a statistical classification framework was built. TCRdb took over this immuneACCESS table, retaining in-frame rearrangements with V and J assigned. Such tables are incomplete; in checked studies, under half of the missing clones stem from an unresolved V gene, and the remainder is unexplained. V, J and clone size reflect that table, while D and trimming were determined from the DNA. The sample profile shows approximately 270,000 clones; roughly 87% of them were found once. The biggest ten clones account for 9.5% to 15% of the sample.

This sequence uses TRBV5-1 and TRBJ2-7, with no confident D gene call. The receptor was isolated from a young man in good health and CMV-seropositive. Material for sequencing was PBMCs. CDR3 protein: CASSAIEAYEQYF. Read as DNA, the sequence is TGCGCCAGCAGCGCTATAGAGGCCTACGAGCAGTACTTC.